The clone carrying this T cell receptor (beta chain) was seen more than once but under ten times. This CDR3 is also generated by other DNA sequences in the sample. This table comes from immunoSEQ multiplex PCR, and its TCRdb copy is limited to in-frame clones, with some not included. Found here are 95,000 to 150,000 clones, almost 95% of them singletons; the top ten hold roughly 1.8%. This record comes from a study of T cell responses to AZD1222 COVID-19 vaccine. This CDR3 is built from 14 residues. The germline V gene has CDR1 MNHEY and CDR2 SVGAGI. The V end lost 0 bases, the J end lost 4 bases, and 9 bases lay between the germline ends.

This TCR came from an adult in good health. The V and J genes are TRBV6-5 and TRBJ1-1; TRBD1 might be the D (5 bases). This specimen was peripheral blood, taken on day 0 of AZD1222 vaccination. CDR3 residues: CASSYSIRGTEAFF. The CDR3 region has the DNA TGTGCCAGCAGTTACTCGATAAGGGGCACTGAAGCTTTCTTT.